The sequence of this T cell receptor beta chain was determined in a study of cytomegalovirus exposure and HLA in healthy donors. The overall study: A prior study identified 110 million or so unique TCR beta sequences from about 179 million T cells. Study-wide results and limits: Rare sequences made up most TCRs, while some public TCRs were found in many donors. The study put about 180 TCR beta chains on its list as cytomegalovirus-associated.

Details on this clone: Antigen specificity is unknown.

PCR amplification relied on 60 Vbeta primers (plus 13 Jbeta primers). Per the study methods: Unique TCR beta chains numbered about 79 million in a later analysis, with around 10 million shared. TCRdb's table, derived via immunoSEQ multiplex PCR, lists solely in-frame clones and lacks some. The DNA gave D and trimming, while V, J and clone size come from that table. This listing includes around 140,000 clones. V was pared by 6 bases and J by 4 bases, with 13 bases between. The CDR3 extends over 14 amino acids. CDR1 and CDR2 from the germline V gene are GTSNPN and SVGIG (reference sequence). The source material was PBMCs. This receptor was identified in a male donor in good health and CMV-seronegative. This chain joins TRBV30 and TRBJ1-6; a possible D gene is TRBD1 (5 bases). In nucleotides, the CDR3 is TGTGCCTGTAACACCGGGACTTATAATTCACCCCTCCACTTT. It is translated as CACNTGTYNSPLHF.